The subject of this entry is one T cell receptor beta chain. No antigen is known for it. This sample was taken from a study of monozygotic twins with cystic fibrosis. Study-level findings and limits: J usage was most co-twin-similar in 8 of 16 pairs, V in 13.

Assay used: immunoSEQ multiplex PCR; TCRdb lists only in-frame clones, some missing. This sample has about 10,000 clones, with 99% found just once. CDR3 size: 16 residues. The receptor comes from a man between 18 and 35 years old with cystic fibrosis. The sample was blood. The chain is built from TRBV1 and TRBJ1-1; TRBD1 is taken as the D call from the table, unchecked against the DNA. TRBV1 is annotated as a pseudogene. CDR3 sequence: CTSSQDPDRVGTEAFF. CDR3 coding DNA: TGCACCAGCAGCCAAGATCCCGACAGGGTCGGCACTGAAGCTTTCTTT.